This T cell receptor beta chain was identified in a study of blood T cells in healthy people across ages. A sample-barcoded 5' primer and a J-beta primer mix were used in a second PCR of roughly 7 to 11 cycles. Every single cDNA molecule received a tag from a template-switch adaptor with 12 random nucleotides. From the 5' RACE reads, TCRdb called clonotypes with MiXCR, one entry per CDR3 protein. This sample carries 890,000 or so distinct CDR3 sequences, 60% to 80% of them seen once, and the ten largest clones take 28%. This CDR3 is built from 16 residues. V was clipped by 0 bases and J by 11 bases; unmatched bases: 16. Germline V gene data show CDR1 as SQVTM and CDR2 as ANQGSEA. Study results and limitations: Both higher diversity and more naive CD4+ cells marked long-lived donors when set against aged donors. Per-million-T-cell TCR beta diversity fell roughly linearly with age.

This clonotype was seen only once. Its specificity is unknown. Total RNA, at least 6 micrograms per sample, came from PBMCs. The rearrangement joins TRBV29-1 to TRBJ2-5; the match to TRBD1 covers 9 bases. The sequence derives from a man in his thirties or forties in good health. Material: blood. DNA for the CDR3: TGCAGCGTTGAAGAGGACAGGGGTACCTTTTACAATGAGCAGTACTTC. As protein: CSVEEDRGTFYNEQYF. The complete variable domain, with remaining parts taken from reference TRBV29-1 and TRBJ2-5, reads SAVISQKPSRDICQRGTSLTIQCQVDSQVTMMFWYRQQPGQSLTLIATANQGSEATYESGFVIDKFPISRPNLTFSTLTVSNMSPEDSSIYLCSVEEDRGTFYNEQYFGPGTRLLVL.